These T cell receptor beta chains were read from a single sample in a study of blood T cell repertoires in COVID-19. Sequencing used immunoSEQ multiplex PCR; TCRdb keeps in-frame clones, though not all of them. The sample comprises roughly 230,000 clones, about 85% of which are singletons, and approximately 6.6% rests with the top ten. Input material: PBMCs or T cells enriched from blood (not recorded which). These receptors all stem from a woman between 45 and 65 years old who had been exposed to COVID-19. Each CDR3 is given with its conserved first and last residue. Each record gives: CDR3 protein, CDR3 DNA, D gene, J gene, V gene, clone size. A D gene is named only where the DNA matches it firmly. Clone size appears in some rows only: once, few, many, or a class for an expanded clone.

CDR3aa: CASSVTSGTEAFF
CDR3nt: TGTGCCAGCAGCGTGACAAGCGGCACTGAAGCTTTCTTT
d_gene: .
j_gene: TRBJ1-1
v_gene: TRBV9
abundance: .

CDR3aa: CASSPLGGGPATNEKLFF
CDR3nt: TGTGCCAGCAGCCCCTTGGGGGGAGGGCCTGCAACTAATGAAAAACTGTTTTTT
d_gene: .
j_gene: TRBJ1-4
v_gene: TRBV7-9
abundance: .

CDR3aa: CATSPRDKSLGRTQYF
CDR3nt: TGTGCCACCAGCCCCCGGGACAAGAGCCTCGGAAGGACCCAGTACTTC
d_gene: .
j_gene: TRBJ2-5
v_gene: TRBV15
abundance: .

CDR3aa: CSASIDRVITDTQYF
CDR3nt: TGCAGTGCTAGTATTGACAGGGTAATCACAGATACGCAGTATTTT
d_gene: TRBD1
j_gene: TRBJ2-3
v_gene: TRBV20-1
abundance: once

CDR3aa: CASRPAGTDEKLFF
CDR3nt: TGTGCCAGTAGGCCAGCGGGGACGGATGAAAAACTGTTTTTT
d_gene: .
j_gene: TRBJ1-4
v_gene: TRBV19
abundance: .

CDR3aa: CASSRYSGTGGTEAFF
CDR3nt: TGTGCCAGCAGCCGCTACTCCGGGACAGGGGGAACTGAAGCTTTCTTT
d_gene: TRBD1
j_gene: TRBJ1-1
v_gene: TRBV7-9
abundance: .

CDR3aa: CASSQAGTSDLYEQYF
CDR3nt: TGCGCCAGCAGCCAAGCCGGGACTAGCGACCTCTACGAGCAGTACTTC
d_gene: TRBD2
j_gene: TRBJ2-7
v_gene: TRBV4-1
abundance: .

CDR3aa: CASSDGGGLNSPLHF
CDR3nt: TGTGCCAGCAGTGACGGCGGGGGTCTTAATTCACCCCTCCACTTT
d_gene: .
j_gene: TRBJ1-6
v_gene: TRBV25-1
abundance: .

CDR3aa: CASSPGRGRTVYTF
CDR3nt: TGTGCCAGCAGCCCCGGCAGGGGGAGAACTGTCTACACCTTC
d_gene: TRBD1
j_gene: TRBJ1-2
v_gene: TRBV6-2/TRBV6-3
abundance: once

CDR3aa: CASTQRGGVVDTQYF
CDR3nt: TGCGCCAGCACGCAACGGGGGGGTGTGGTAGATACGCAGTATTTT
d_gene: TRBD2
j_gene: TRBJ2-3
v_gene: TRBV5-1
abundance: .

CDR3aa: CASSQGNQPQHF
CDR3nt: TGCGCCAGCAGTCAGGGGAATCAGCCCCAGCATTTT
d_gene: .
j_gene: TRBJ1-5
v_gene: TRBV10-1
abundance: .

CDR3aa: CASSLDRSNEKLFF
CDR3nt: TGTGCCAGCTCCTTGGACAGAAGTAATGAAAAACTGTTTTTT
d_gene: .
j_gene: TRBJ1-4
v_gene: TRBV4-2
abundance: many

CDR3aa: CASSVSGGGAETQYF
CDR3nt: TGTGCCAGCAGCGTATCTGGCGGGGGGGCGGAGACCCAGTACTTC
d_gene: TRBD2
j_gene: TRBJ2-5
v_gene: TRBV9
abundance: once

CDR3aa: CASFSYEQYF
CDR3nt: TGTGCCAGCTTCTCTTACGAGCAGTACTTC
d_gene: .
j_gene: TRBJ2-7
v_gene: TRBV21-1
abundance: .

CDR3aa: CASSLEGQGGEKLFF
CDR3nt: TGTGCCAGCAGCTTAGAGGGACAGGGGGGAGAAAAACTGTTTTTT
d_gene: TRBD1
j_gene: TRBJ1-4
v_gene: TRBV13
abundance: once

CDR3aa: CASSESTRRDEQFF
CDR3nt: TGCGCCAGCAGTGAGTCGACTCGGCGGGATGAGCAGTTCTTC
d_gene: .
j_gene: TRBJ2-1
v_gene: TRBV10-1
abundance: once

CDR3aa: CASSRGTVENQPQHF
CDR3nt: TGTGCCAGCAGTCGCGGGACAGTAGAGAATCAGCCCCAGCATTTT
d_gene: TRBD1
j_gene: TRBJ1-5
v_gene: TRBV6-2/TRBV6-3
abundance: .

CDR3aa: CASRRQEASDEQYF
CDR3nt: TGTGCCAGCAGAAGACAGGAAGCCAGCGACGAGCAGTACTTC
d_gene: .
j_gene: TRBJ2-7
v_gene: TRBV5-5
abundance: .

CDR3aa: CATCRGTGRNTIYF
CDR3nt: TGTGCCACCTGCCGGGGGACAGGGAGAAACACCATATATTTT
d_gene: TRBD1
j_gene: TRBJ1-3
v_gene: TRBV6-5
abundance: .

CDR3aa: CASSLGPRGTEAFF
CDR3nt: TGTGCCAGCAGCTTAGGACCCCGGGGAACTGAAGCTTTCTTT
d_gene: .
j_gene: TRBJ1-1
v_gene: TRBV13
abundance: .

CDR3aa: CASKRSRDEQYF
CDR3nt: TGTGCCAGCAAGAGGTCGCGGGACGAGCAGTACTTC
d_gene: .
j_gene: TRBJ2-7
v_gene: TRBV7-2
abundance: once

CDR3aa: CASSQDLGGGQPQHF
CDR3nt: TGTGCCAGCAGCCAAGATTTGGGGGGAGGTCAGCCCCAGCATTTT
d_gene: .
j_gene: TRBJ1-5
v_gene: TRBV3-1/TRBV3-2
abundance: .

CDR3aa: CASSSNDGLAGGPGTQYF
CDR3nt: TGTGCCAGCAGTTCCAACGATGGACTAGCGGGGGGACCTGGCACGCAGTATTTT
d_gene: TRBD2
j_gene: TRBJ2-3
v_gene: TRBV27
abundance: .

CDR3aa: CASSILGGNTEAFF
CDR3nt: TGTGCCAGTAGTATATTGGGGGGGAACACTGAAGCTTTCTTT
d_gene: .
j_gene: TRBJ1-1
v_gene: TRBV19
abundance: .

CDR3aa: CASSSGQDLHF
CDR3nt: TGTGCCAGCAGCTCAGGACAGGATCTCCACTTT
d_gene: TRBD1
j_gene: TRBJ1-6
v_gene: TRBV11-2
abundance: .

CDR3aa: CASSYRGSNEKLFF
CDR3nt: TGTGCCAGCAGTTACAGAGGGAGCAATGAAAAACTGTTTTTT
d_gene: .
j_gene: TRBJ1-4
v_gene: TRBV6-5
abundance: .

CDR3aa: CAWTRQGEGQPQHF
CDR3nt: TGTGCCTGGACTAGACAGGGGGAGGGTCAGCCCCAGCATTTT
d_gene: TRBD1
j_gene: TRBJ1-5
v_gene: TRBV30
abundance: .

CDR3aa: CASTSLDRINNEQFF
CDR3nt: TGTGCCAGCACCTCCCTAGACAGGATTAACAATGAGCAGTTCTTC
d_gene: .
j_gene: TRBJ2-1
v_gene: TRBV7-2
abundance: .

CDR3aa: CASSLGDEQYF
CDR3nt: TGTGCCAGCAGCTTGGGCGACGAGCAGTACTTC
d_gene: .
j_gene: TRBJ2-7
v_gene: TRBV5-5
abundance: .

CDR3aa: CASSAGTGVSGYTF
CDR3nt: TGTGCCAGCAGCGCAGGGACAGGGGTAAGCGGCTACACCTTC
d_gene: TRBD1
j_gene: TRBJ1-2
v_gene: TRBV9
abundance: .

CDR3aa: CASSEKGTGAYEQYF
CDR3nt: TGTGCCAGCAGTGAAAAAGGGACAGGGGCCTACGAGCAGTACTTC
d_gene: TRBD1
j_gene: TRBJ2-7
v_gene: TRBV25-1
abundance: .

CDR3aa: CASSPGLRMNTEAFF
CDR3nt: TGTGCCAGCAGCCCCGGTCTACGAATGAACACTGAAGCTTTCTTT
d_gene: .
j_gene: TRBJ1-1
v_gene: TRBV6-6
abundance: .

CDR3aa: CASSLGAGGRQPQHF
CDR3nt: TGTGCCAGCAGCTTGGGGGCAGGGGGCCGTCAGCCCCAGCATTTT
d_gene: TRBD1
j_gene: TRBJ1-5
v_gene: TRBV5-5
abundance: few

CDR3aa: CASSPQDDRGAGAFF
CDR3nt: TGTGCCAGCAGTCCCCAAGACGACAGGGGGGCCGGAGCTTTCTTT
d_gene: TRBD1
j_gene: TRBJ1-1
v_gene: TRBV27
abundance: once

CDR3aa: CASSFSPDRGDEKLFF
CDR3nt: TGTGCCAGCAGCTTCTCCCCGGACAGGGGGGATGAAAAACTGTTTTTT
d_gene: TRBD1
j_gene: TRBJ1-4
v_gene: TRBV7-4
abundance: few

CDR3aa: CASSYSFQGLNEQFF
CDR3nt: TGTGCCAGCAGTTACTCGTTTCAGGGGCTCAATGAGCAGTTCTTC
d_gene: .
j_gene: TRBJ2-1
v_gene: TRBV6-5
abundance: .

CDR3aa: CASSYRTSGGPHEQFF
CDR3nt: TGTGCCAGCAGTTATCGTACTAGCGGGGGCCCCCATGAGCAGTTCTTC
d_gene: TRBD2
j_gene: TRBJ2-1
v_gene: TRBV2
abundance: few

CDR3aa: CASSFRQDKGEKLFF
CDR3nt: TGTGCCAGCAGTTTCCGACAGGACAAGGGAGAAAAACTGTTTTTT
d_gene: .
j_gene: TRBJ1-4
v_gene: TRBV6-5
abundance: .

CDR3aa: CASSASGTPNTEAFF
CDR3nt: TGTGCCAGCAGCGCATCCGGGACACCTAACACTGAAGCTTTCTTT
d_gene: .
j_gene: TRBJ1-1
v_gene: TRBV7-2
abundance: .

CDR3aa: CASSLADSASYEQYF
CDR3nt: TGTGCCAGCAGCTTAGCCGACAGTGCATCCTACGAGCAGTACTTC
d_gene: .
j_gene: TRBJ2-7
v_gene: TRBV11-2
abundance: .

CDR3aa: CASRLYANTEAFF
CDR3nt: TGTGCCAGCAGACTGTACGCGAACACTGAAGCTTTCTTT
d_gene: .
j_gene: TRBJ1-1
v_gene: TRBV28
abundance: .

CDR3aa: CASSVRDRGGYTF
CDR3nt: TGTGCCAGTAGTGTCCGGGACAGGGGGGGCTACACCTTC
d_gene: TRBD1
j_gene: TRBJ1-2
v_gene: TRBV19
abundance: .

CDR3aa: CASSLRVNTEAFF
CDR3nt: TGCGCCAGCAGCCTCCGGGTGAACACTGAAGCTTTCTTT
d_gene: .
j_gene: TRBJ1-1
v_gene: TRBV4-3
abundance: .

CDR3aa: CASSPTGDGNTIYF
CDR3nt: TGTGCCAGTAGTCCGACAGGGGATGGAAACACCATATATTTT
d_gene: TRBD1
j_gene: TRBJ1-3
v_gene: TRBV19
abundance: .

CDR3aa: CATSEGENYGYTF
CDR3nt: TGTGCCACCAGTGAGGGAGAAAACTATGGCTACACCTTC
d_gene: .
j_gene: TRBJ1-2
v_gene: TRBV24-1
abundance: .

CDR3aa: CASSPAGAQGYEQYF
CDR3nt: TGCGCCAGCAGCCCCGCGGGGGCGCAGGGGTACGAGCAGTACTTC
d_gene: .
j_gene: TRBJ2-7
v_gene: TRBV4-3
abundance: .

CDR3aa: CASSSSAGAKYNEQFF
CDR3nt: TGCGCCAGCAGCTCCTCAGCGGGGGCCAAATACAATGAGCAGTTCTTC
d_gene: TRBD2
j_gene: TRBJ2-1
v_gene: TRBV5-1
abundance: .

CDR3aa: CASRGGGEGSPLHF
CDR3nt: TGTGCCAGCAGAGGAGGGGGCGAAGGATCACCCCTCCACTTT
d_gene: TRBD1
j_gene: TRBJ1-6
v_gene: TRBV27
abundance: .

CDR3aa: CATSRARSFLETQYF
CDR3nt: TGTGCCACCAGCAGAGCACGGAGTTTCTTAGAGACCCAGTACTTC
d_gene: .
j_gene: TRBJ2-5
v_gene: TRBV15
abundance: .

CDR3aa: CASPRDRGVDGYTF
CDR3nt: TGTGCCAGCCCTCGGGACAGGGGAGTTGATGGCTACACCTTC
d_gene: TRBD1
j_gene: TRBJ1-2
v_gene: TRBV6-5
abundance: .

CDR3aa: CASTMTDNTEAFF
CDR3nt: TGTGCCAGCACCATGACAGACAACACTGAAGCTTTCTTT
d_gene: .
j_gene: TRBJ1-1
v_gene: TRBV12-3/TRBV12-4
abundance: .

CDR3aa: CASYDSGGAEETQYF
CDR3nt: TGTGCCAGTTACGACAGCGGGGGGGCCGAAGAGACCCAGTACTTC
d_gene: TRBD2
j_gene: TRBJ2-5
v_gene: TRBV6-5
abundance: .

CDR3aa: CAIRVGQGVTEAFF
CDR3nt: TGTGCCATCAGGGTGGGACAGGGGGTAACTGAAGCTTTCTTT
d_gene: TRBD1
j_gene: TRBJ1-1
v_gene: TRBV10-3
abundance: .

CDR3aa: CASSGEVTGELFF
CDR3nt: TGTGCCAGCAGTGGAGAGGTCACCGGGGAGCTGTTTTTT
d_gene: .
j_gene: TRBJ2-2
v_gene: TRBV2
abundance: .

CDR3aa: CASSPGTGSYNEQFF
CDR3nt: TGCGCCAGCAGCCCCGGGACAGGTTCCTACAATGAGCAGTTCTTC
d_gene: TRBD1
j_gene: TRBJ2-1
v_gene: TRBV5-1
abundance: .

CDR3aa: CASSFDTGGEKTQYF
CDR3nt: TGCGCCAGCAGCTTCGATACAGGGGGCGAGAAGACCCAGTACTTC
d_gene: TRBD1
j_gene: TRBJ2-5
v_gene: TRBV5-1
abundance: .

CDR3aa: CASSPFTGNTEAFF
CDR3nt: TGTGCCAGCTCACCATTTACGGGAAACACTGAAGCTTTCTTT
d_gene: .
j_gene: TRBJ1-1
v_gene: TRBV18
abundance: .

CDR3aa: CSASKVQGTYEQYF
CDR3nt: TGCAGTGCTAGTAAGGTACAGGGGACCTACGAGCAGTACTTC
d_gene: TRBD1
j_gene: TRBJ2-7
v_gene: TRBV20-1
abundance: once

CDR3aa: CATAQGASNQPQHF
CDR3nt: TGTGCCACCGCACAGGGGGCTAGCAATCAGCCCCAGCATTTT
d_gene: TRBD1
j_gene: TRBJ1-5
v_gene: TRBV2
abundance: .